The sequence of this T cell receptor (beta chain) was determined in a study of cytotoxic CD8 clonotypes in ibrutinib-treated CLL. The data were produced by immunoSEQ multiplex PCR, yet TCRdb's version contains in-frame clones alone and is incomplete. The sample records under 200,000 clones, around 84% being singletons. The CDR3 spans 14 residues. Germline V gene data show CDR1 as SGHVS and CDR2 as FNYEAQ. V was pared by 5 bases and J by 0 bases, with 8 bases between. Study results and caveats: Relative to age-matched healthy donors, clonality at baseline was higher, and it tracked circulating CD8+ T-cell counts. Clonality went up at ibrutinib response and then declined back toward baseline at progression.

About this clone itself: Its antigen is not identified.

The sample here was PBMCs, taken after 12 months of ibrutinib treatment. The chain has TRBV7-6 and TRBJ1-5; no firm D call. This sequence was found in a human donor with chronic lymphocytic leukemia. CDR3 residues: CASSESHSNQPQHF. The CDR3 DNA reads TGTGCCAGCAGCGAGAGCCATAGCAATCAGCCCCAGCATTTT. Full variable domain (outside the CDR3, taken from reference TRBV7-6 and TRBJ1-5): GAGVSQSPRYKVTKRGQDVALRCDPISGHVSLYWYRQALGQGPEFLTYFNYEAQQDKSGLPNDRFSAERPEGSISTLTIQRTEQRDSAMYRCASSESHSNQPQHFGDGTRLSIL.